The next 28 T cell receptor beta chains were all read from a single sample in a study of cytomegalovirus exposure and HLA in healthy donors. Produced via immunoSEQ multiplex PCR; TCRdb's table is partial and in-frame only. The sample yields 30,000 to 40,000 clones, just under 95% seen once. The sequencing sample was made of PBMCs. These receptors were obtained from a man younger than 35 in good health and CMV-seronegative.

The V call is TRBV7-9, the J call TRBJ1-4; 8 positions match TRBD1. CDR1 SEHNR and CDR2 FQNEAQ come from the germline V gene (reference sequence). Unmatched junction bases numbered 6, after V lost 4 bases and J lost 8 bases. The CDR3 loop spans 14 amino acids. The CDR3 nucleotides are TGTGCCAGCAGCTCCGGACAGGGTAGGGAAAAACTGTTTTTT. It specifies CASSSGQGREKLFF.

The CDR3 reads CASSTKRTGSAEKLFF. The CDR3 DNA is TGTGCCAGCAGTACGAAGAGGACAGGGAGTGCCGAAAAACTGTTTTTT. This chain links TRBV28 with TRBJ1-4; 8 bases match TRBD1. The germline V gene has CDR1 MDHEN and CDR2 SYDVKM. The CDR3 has 16 amino acids. Trimming removed 5 bases from V and 8 bases from J; junction bases left unmatched: 13.

This sequence joins TRBV5-1 and TRBJ2-3, with D perhaps TRBD1 (5 bases). CDR3 length equals 14 residues. Trimming shortened V by 4 bases and J by 3 bases, and 12 bases separated the two germline ends. Germline V gene data show CDR1 as SGHRS and CDR2 as YFSETQ. The CDR3 is CASSLRKGTDTQYF. The CDR3 nucleotides read TGCGCCAGCAGCCTCAGAAAGGGGACAGATACGCAGTATTTT.

The V gene is TRBV30, the J gene TRBJ1-1; tentative D call: TRBD1 (5 bases). The V end was cut by 5 bases, the J end by 4 bases, with 17 bases between. The CDR3 runs 14 residues. CDR1 is GTSNPN and CDR2 is SVGIG in the germline V gene (reference sequence). The CDR3, as DNA: TGTGCCTGGGGAGGACACCCGGGAGGCACTGAAGCTTTCTTT. As protein: CAWGGHPGGTEAFF.

The chain joins TRBV6-5 to TRBJ1-3; a weak D match, TRBD1 (5 bases). Trimming stripped 7 bases from V and 4 bases from J, with 17 bases between. In germline, CDR1 is MNHEY, CDR2 SVGAGI. The CDR3 loop spans 15 amino acids. CDR3 DNA sequence: TGTGCCAGCACCCTGGGGGGTATGGGAGGAAACACCATATATTTT. Its translation is CASTLGGMGGNTIYF.

The gene calls are TRBV29-1 and TRBJ2-2, with TRBD1 matching over 8 bases. Trimming at V came to 4 bases and at J to 6 bases, leaving 4 bases not matched to a gene. The V gene's germline CDR1 is SQVTM and CDR2 ANQGSEA. The CDR3 sequence is 13 residues long. CDR3 region: CSVVRGLAGELFF. The CDR3 nucleotides are TGCAGCGTTGTCAGGGGGCTGGCCGGGGAGCTGTTTTTT.

This rearrangement joins TRBV2 to TRBJ2-1; 10 bases map to TRBD2. J was trimmed by 4 bases and V by 6 bases; bases with no gene match: 0. The germline CDR1 and CDR2 sequences are SNHLY and FYNNEI. The CDR3 has 13 amino acids. The chain's CDR3 is CASRAGGYNEQFF. The CDR3 DNA follows: TGTGCCAGCAGAGCGGGAGGGTACAATGAGCAGTTCTTC.

The genes are TRBV29-1 and TRBJ2-5; 10 positions match TRBD1. V lost 6 bases to trimming and J lost 5 bases; unmatched junction nucleotides: 3. The length of the CDR3 is 12 residues. CDR1 is SQVTM and CDR2 is ANQGSEA in the germline V gene. This CDR3 reads CSVGGQGETQYF. The DNA for the CDR3 is TGCAGCGTCGGGGGACAGGGGGAGACCCAGTACTTC.

The chain has TRBV28 and TRBJ1-4; 10 bases agree with TRBD1. Germline CDR1 is MDHEN and CDR2 is SYDVKM. V lost 2 bases to trimming and J lost 10 bases; unmatched junction nucleotides: 4. The CDR3 spans 14 residues. CDR3 in DNA: TGTGCCAGCAGTTTAGGACAGGGGGACCGAAAACTGTTTTTT. This codes for CASSLGQGDRKLFF.

This sequence joins TRBV20-1 and TRBJ2-7; perhaps TRBD1 as D (6 bases). The CDR3 totals 10 residues. Germline lookup yields CDR1 DFQATT and CDR2 SNEGSKA (reference sequence). V lost 4 bases to trimming and J lost 7 bases, with 8 bases between them. The DNA for the CDR3 is TGCAGTGCTAAGCAGGGGGAGCAGTACTTC. This codes for CSAKQGEQYF.

The V and J genes are TRBV25-1 and TRBJ2-3, with TRBD2 identical over 8 bases. The CDR3 runs to 16 residues. Germline V gene sequence: CDR1 MGHDK, CDR2 SYGVNS. After removal of 0 bases from V and 4 bases from J, the junction contained 6 bases not matched to a gene. The CDR3 DNA is TGTGCCAGCAGTGAATATACGGGAGGGCCGTCAGATACGCAGTATTTT. It specifies CASSEYTGGPSDTQYF.

This clone came up once. The CDR3 sequence is CASSSGQANTEAFF. CDR3 DNA: TGCGCCAGCAGCTCTGGACAGGCGAACACTGAAGCTTTCTTT. V is TRBV5-1 and J is TRBJ1-1, with 7 bases identical to TRBD1. V dropped 3 bases and J dropped 1; count of bases not matched to a gene: 3. This CDR3 spans 14 amino acids. CDR1 SGHRS and CDR2 YFSETQ come from the germline V gene.

CDR3 residues: CASSDKVRDRDNYGYTF. In DNA, the CDR3 is TGCGCCAGCAGCGATAAAGTCCGGGACAGGGACAACTATGGCTACACCTTC. V is TRBV5-1 and J is TRBJ1-2, with TRBD1 identical over 9 bases. The CDR3 sequence is 17 residues long. Per germline, CDR1 SGHRS and CDR2 YFSETQ. V trimming: 4 bases; J trimming: 2 bases; junction bases outside the gene matches: 12.

The J gene is TRBJ2-4, the V gene TRBV11-3; D gene uncertain. In germline, CDR1 is SGHNT, CDR2 YENEEA. The CDR3 consists of 18 residues. V lost 1 base and J 2 bases, leaving 18 bases between the germline ends. CDR3 sequence: CASSLVGGQPVTKNIQYF. CDR3 coding DNA: TGTGCCAGCAGCTTAGTGGGTGGGCAACCTGTAACCAAAAACATTCAGTACTTC.

V is TRBV13 and J is TRBJ1-1; a weak D match, TRBD1 (5 bases). The length of the CDR3 is 15 residues. Germline V gene lookup returns CDR1 PRHDT and CDR2 FYEKMQ (reference sequence). V was clipped by 4 bases and J by 3 bases, with 15 bases between them. Here the CDR3 reads CASSSRQGLDTEAFF. CDR3 bases: TGTGCCAGCAGCTCACGTCAGGGATTGGACACTGAAGCTTTCTTT.

The rearrangement links TRBV9 to TRBJ2-1; TRBD2 is a possible D gene (7 bases). The CDR3 contains 15 residues. Trimming cost V 0 bases and J 6 bases, with 13 bases left between them. The V gene's germline CDR1 is SGDLS and CDR2 YYNGEE. The CDR3 DNA follows: TGTGCCAGCAGCGTAGGGGGGGGCCCGGGCAATGAGCAGTTCTTC. Translating it yields CASSVGGGPGNEQFF.

The chain couples TRBV9 to TRBJ1-4, with D perhaps TRBD1 (6 bases). Germline-derived CDR1 and CDR2 are SGDLS and YYNGEE. V lost 3 bases and J 0 bases, leaving 12 bases between the germline ends. This CDR3 spans 16 amino acids. CDR3 sequence reads: CASSEGQKATNEKLFF. The CDR3 region has the DNA TGTGCCAGCAGCGAGGGACAAAAGGCAACTAATGAAAAACTGTTTTTT.

J is TRBJ2-7 and V is TRBV11-1; 7 bases are a match to TRBD1. The CDR3 has 15 amino acids. Trimming removed 0 bases from V and 4 bases from J; junction bases left unmatched: 6. Germline lookup yields CDR1 SGHAT and CDR2 FQDESV (reference sequence). For the CDR3, the DNA is TGTGCCAGCAGCTTAGCGCTCACAGGGGTTTACGAGCAGTACTTC. As protein: CASSLALTGVYEQYF.

This chain uses TRBV5-5 with TRBJ1-2; D is uncertain. Trimming stripped 1 base from V and 1 base from J, with 11 bases between. CDR3 length: 15 amino acids. Germline V lookup: CDR1 SGHKS, CDR2 YYEKEE (reference sequence). Written as DNA, the CDR3 is TGTGCCAGCAGCTTGACGGGGAATAGTAACTATGGCTACACCTTC. It translates to CASSLTGNSNYGYTF.

This sequence joins TRBV2 and TRBJ2-7, with 7 bases that match TRBD1. J was trimmed by 5 bases and V by 6 bases; bases with no gene match: 16. Germline values: CDR1 SNHLY, CDR2 FYNNEI. The CDR3 length is 16 residues. DNA of the CDR3: TGTGCCAGCAGGGGTCCGATAGGGGGCGCGTCCAACGAGCAGTACTTC. Protein: CASRGPIGGASNEQYF. Full variable domain (remainder filled in from reference TRBV2 and TRBJ2-7): EPEVTQTPSHQVTQMGQEVILRCVPISNHLYFYWYRQILGQKVEFLVSFYNNEISEKSEIFDDQFSVERPDGSNFTLKIRSTKLEDSAMYFCASRGPIGGASNEQYFGPGTRLTVT.

The V and J genes are TRBV6-1 and TRBJ1-3; 9 bases are shared with TRBD1. Trimming removed 3 bases from V and 2 bases from J; junction bases left unmatched: 2. Germline V lookup: CDR1 MNHNS, CDR2 SASEGT. The CDR3 loop spans 15 amino acids. The CDR3 region is CASSDGTGPGNTIYF. The CDR3 DNA reads TGTGCCAGCAGTGATGGGACAGGGCCTGGAAACACCATATATTTT.

For the CDR3, the DNA is TGTGCCAGCAGCGTAGATGGGGGCGGGGGCCGTGAGTACTTC. Translating gives CASSVDGGGGREYF. The chain couples TRBV9 to TRBJ2-4, with D perhaps matching TRBD2 (7 bases). Trimming shortened V by 0 bases and J by 14 bases, and 18 bases separated the two germline ends. Germline loops: CDR1 SGDLS, CDR2 YYNGEE. CDR3 length: 14 residues.

The genes are TRBV7-3 and TRBJ2-2; tentative D call: TRBD2 (6 bases). The germline gives CDR1 SGHTA, CDR2 FQGTGA. V was clipped by 0 bases and J by 7 bases, with 12 bases between them. The CDR3 contains 15 residues. The DNA of the CDR3 is TGTGCCAGCAGCTTAACGCAGTGGGGGGTCGGGGAGCTGTTTTTT. This codes for CASSLTQWGVGELFF.

V and J are TRBV16 and TRBJ2-2; D is ambiguous. Germline CDR1 reads KGHSY; CDR2 reads FQNENV. The CDR3 length is 13 residues. V was shortened by 4 bases and J by 6 bases, with 9 bases between the two germline ends. CDR3 protein: CASSRTVAGELFF. For the CDR3, the DNA is TGTGCCAGCAGCCGCACAGTTGCCGGGGAGCTGTTTTTT.

The gene calls are TRBV6-5 and TRBJ2-5; the D gene is possibly TRBD2 (7 bases). Trimming stripped 0 bases from V and 0 bases from J, with 11 bases between. The length of the CDR3 is 16 residues. The germline V gene has CDR1 MNHEY and CDR2 SVGAGI. This CDR3 is CASSYSGGPNQETQYF. The CDR3, as DNA: TGTGCCAGCAGTTACTCGGGGGGGCCTAACCAAGAGACCCAGTACTTC.

The V and J genes are TRBV7-8 and TRBJ1-1; D remains ambiguous. The CDR3 is 13 amino acids. Trimming shortened V by 6 bases and J by 0 bases, and 8 bases separated the two germline ends. Germline loops: CDR1 SGHVS, CDR2 FQNEAQ. CDR3 DNA: TGTGCCAGCAGGAAGGAGGTGAACACTGAAGCTTTCTTT. Translating gives CASRKEVNTEAFF. The entire variable domain, with the rest obtained from reference TRBV7-8 and TRBJ1-1, is as follows: GAGVSQSPRYKVAKRGQDVALRCDPISGHVSLFWYQQALGQGPEFLTYFQNEAQLDKSGLPSDRFFAERPEGSVSTLKIQRTQQEDSAVYLCASRKEVNTEAFFGQGTRLTVV.

This CDR3 is CAWNLALGTDTQYF. The CDR3 DNA reads as TGTGCCTGGAATCTAGCGCTGGGCACAGATACGCAGTATTTT. The chain joins TRBV30 to TRBJ2-3, with D perhaps matching TRBD2 (6 bases). Germline CDR1 GTSNPN, CDR2 SVGIG (reference sequence). This CDR3 is built from 14 residues. V dropped 4 bases and J dropped 1 base, with 12 bases sitting between them. Complete variable domain (other parts from reference TRBV30 and TRBJ2-3): SQTIHQWPATLVQPVGSPLSLECTVEGTSNPNLYWYRQAAGRGLQLLFYSVGIGQISSEVPQNLSASRPQDRQFILSSKKLLLSDSGFYLCAWNLALGTDTQYFGPGTRLTVL.

The rearrangement links TRBV19 to TRBJ2-3; D is unclear. Trimming cost V 8 bases and J 7 bases, with 13 bases left between them. Germline CDR1 is LNHDA and CDR2 is SQIVND (reference sequence). This CDR3 spans 12 amino acids. The CDR3 nucleotides are TGTGCCAGTGGCAAGTTGTCACATACGCAGTATTTT. Translating it yields CASGKLSHTQYF.